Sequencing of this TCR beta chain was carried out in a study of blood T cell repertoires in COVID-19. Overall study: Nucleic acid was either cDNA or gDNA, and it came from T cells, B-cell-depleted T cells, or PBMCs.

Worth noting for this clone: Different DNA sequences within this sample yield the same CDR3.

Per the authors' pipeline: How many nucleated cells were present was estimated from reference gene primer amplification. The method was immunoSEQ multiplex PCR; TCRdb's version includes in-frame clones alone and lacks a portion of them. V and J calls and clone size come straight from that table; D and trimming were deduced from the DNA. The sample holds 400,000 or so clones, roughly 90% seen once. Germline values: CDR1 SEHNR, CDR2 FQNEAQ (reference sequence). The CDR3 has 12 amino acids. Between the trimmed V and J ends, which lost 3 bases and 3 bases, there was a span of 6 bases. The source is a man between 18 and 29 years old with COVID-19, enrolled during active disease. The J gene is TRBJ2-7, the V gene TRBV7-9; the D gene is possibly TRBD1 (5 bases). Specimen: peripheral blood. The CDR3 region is CASSFTGYEQYF. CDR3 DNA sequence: TGTGCCAGCAGCTTTACAGGCTACGAGCAGTACTTC.